This T cell receptor beta chain derives from a study of identical twins. Overall study findings and caveats: Out-of-frame alpha sequences common to twins exhibited an excess of low generation probability. Recombination models fit unrelated individuals' TCR alpha sharing but underestimated twins'.

Regarding this clonotype: What it recognizes is unknown.

V shed 2 bases and J 4 bases; nucleotides not matched to a gene: 7. The CDR3 is 15 amino acids. Germline CDR1 WSHSY, CDR2 SAAADI. Among all donors, each was a healthy Caucasian. TCRdb reprocessed the 5' RACE reads via MiXCR and lists one record per CDR3 protein. In the table there are 570,000 or so distinct CDR3 sequences, more than 9% of which are singletons. The sample also formed part of further work on yellow fever vaccine responses in identical twins.

This receptor was obtained from a woman aged 18-29 years in good health. The chain couples TRBV10-2 to TRBJ2-5; 7 bases map to TRBD1. Sequenced material: PBMCs. CDR3 residues: CASSETTGAGETQYF. CDR3 nucleotides: TGCGCCAGCAGTGAGACCACAGGGGCCGGAGAGACCCAGTACTTC.